One and the same sample provided the 3 T cell receptor beta chains below, sequenced in a study of neurological immune-mediated disorders. MiXCR, run by TCRdb on the 5' RACE reads, gives a single entry per CDR3 protein. Of some 120,000 distinct CDR3 sequences listed, about 3.2% are singletons. The sample comprised PBMCs. These TCRs come from a woman aged 25 to 39 with multiple sclerosis.

This clonotype was found many times. The CDR3 here is CASHSGIGTDTQYF. CDR3 nucleotide sequence: TGTGCCAGCCATTCAGGTATCGGCACAGATACGCAGTATTTT. The chain uses TRBV7-9 and TRBJ2-3; no clear D. The ends were cut back, 8 bases at V and 1 base at J, with 13 bases in the middle. The CDR3 sequence is 14 residues long. CDR1 SEHNR and CDR2 FQNEAQ come from the germline V gene (reference sequence). The full variable domain, rest sourced from reference TRBV7-9 and TRBJ2-3, is DTGVSQNPRHKITKRGQNVTFRCDPISEHNRLYWYRQTLGQGPEFLTYFQNEAQLEKSRLLSDRFSAERPKGSFSTLEIQRTEQGDSAMYLCASHSGIGTDTQYFGPGTRLTVL.

This clonotype was recorded many times. The V call is TRBV20-1, the J call TRBJ2-1, with D possibly being TRBD1 or TRBD2 (6 bases each). The germline V gene has CDR1 DFQATT and CDR2 SNEGSKA (reference sequence). This CDR3 is 14 amino acids long. Between the trimmed V and J ends, which lost 6 bases and 6 bases, there was a span of 18 bases. This chain's CDR3 is CSAQRGETPNEQFF. The DNA for the CDR3 is TGCAGTGCCCAAAGGGGGGAGACCCCCAATGAGCAGTTCTTC.

This clonotype was counted ten times or more. This chain joins TRBV7-2 and TRBJ2-3; D gene ambiguous. Germline-derived CDR1 and CDR2 are SGHTA and FQGNSA. Deletions cut 7 bases from V and 2 bases from J, with 4 bases between. The CDR3 has 11 residues. The CDR3 region is CASTVTDTQYF. CDR3 bases: TGTGCCAGCACCGTCACAGATACGCAGTATTTT.